This TCR beta chain was captured in a study of cytomegalovirus exposure and HLA in healthy donors. The study, taken as a whole, reports: With later analysis, a missense DCLRE1C variant became linked to TCR beta V- and J-gene trimming.

Of note for this clone: Its antigen remains unknown.

Trimming removed 5 bases at V and 7 bases at J, with 17 bases between. Germline assignment: CDR1 MNHEY and CDR2 SMNVEV (reference sequence). This CDR3 comprises 14 residues. Researchers ran the PCR with 60 Vbeta and 13 Jbeta primers. Profiling relied on immunoSEQ multiplex PCR, and the TCRdb table lists in-frame clones only, not all of them. Its table records 100,000 to 150,000 clones. The specimen was PBMCs. The clonotype originates from a woman between 35 and 50 years old in good health and CMV-seropositive. V and J are TRBV27 and TRBJ1-2, with D hard to call. For the CDR3, the DNA is TGTGCCAGCAGTCCCAGCGGGTCGAGAGTTGGCTACACCTTC. It is translated as CASSPSGSRVGYTF.